The 14 T cell receptor beta chains below all came from one sample that was sequenced in a study of T cell repertoires in cytomegalovirus infection. MiXCR, run by TCRdb on the reads, gives a single entry per CDR3 protein. The table has about 830,000 distinct CDR3 sequences, about 30% seen once. These receptors' targets are unknown. The source was cultured CD8+ T cells from PBMCs, collected from culture after CMV antigen stimulation. The receptors were gathered from a human donor in good health (CMV status not recorded). Some clones in this sample may be carry-over from other donors' samples.

This sequence joins TRBV5-4 and TRBJ2-7, with 9 bases lining up with TRBD1. Germline V lookup: CDR1 SGHNT, CDR2 YYREEE (reference sequence). The CDR3 runs to 15 residues. Germline trimming cut 0 bases from V and 2 bases from J; bases unmatched to any gene: 3. The CDR3 protein is CASSLGDRATYEQYV. The CDR3 nucleotides read TGTGCCAGCAGCTTGGGGGACAGGGCAACCTACGAGCAGTACGTC.

The rearrangement links TRBV3-1 to TRBJ2-5, with no clear D. CDR3 length: 16 residues. V was clipped by 4 bases and J by 5 bases, with 20 bases between them. Per germline, CDR1 LGHDT and CDR2 YNNKEL (reference sequence). This CDR3 is CASSPAGVRLFETQYF. The CDR3 coding sequence is TGTGCCAGCAGCCCGGCCGGCGTCCGATTATTTGAGACCCAGTACTTC.

This chain uses TRBV7-9 with TRBJ2-2; D might be TRBD1 (6 bases). This CDR3 region has 17 residues. V dropped 2 bases and J dropped 3 bases, with 16 bases sitting between them. Germline V gene lookup returns CDR1 SEHNR and CDR2 FQNEAQ (reference sequence). The CDR3 DNA reads TGTGCCAGCAGCTTAAGGGGGTCGGCAGGGCACACCGGGGAGCTGTTTTTT. Its translation is CASSLRGSAGHTGELFF. Based on the CDR3 plus reference TRBV7-9 and TRBJ2-2, the full variable domain is DTGVSQNPRHKITKRGQNVTFRCDPISEHNRLYWYRQTLGQGPEFLTYFQNEAQLEKSRLLSDRFSAERPKGSFSTLEIQRTEQGDSAMYLCASSLRGSAGHTGELFFGEGSRLTVL.

This clonotype was seen once. The CDR3 is CATHRGHEQYF. CDR3 in DNA: TGTGCCACCCACAGGGGCCACGAGCAGTACTTC. The chain is built from TRBV2 and TRBJ2-7; 7 bases match TRBD1. Trimming removed 10 bases from V and 5 bases from J; junction bases left unmatched: 5. The CDR3 spans 11 residues. Germline V lookup: CDR1 SNHLY, CDR2 FYNNEI.

The rearrangement joins TRBV18 to TRBJ2-7; no definite D call. Germline CDR1 is KGHSH and CDR2 is LQKENI. V shed 1 base and J shed 1 base, with 20 bases lying between them. The CDR3 sequence is 18 residues long. The CDR3 DNA follows: TGTGCCAGCTCACCACAACAGCGCCAGGCCAACCCGTCCTACGAGCAGTACTTC. Translating it yields CASSPQQRQANPSYEQYF.

This clonotype turned up a few times. The chain employs TRBV28 and TRBJ2-2; D is possibly TRBD1 (7 bases). Germline lookup yields CDR1 MDHEN and CDR2 SYDVKM. The CDR3 consists of 13 residues. V gave up 8 bases and J gave up 1 base, with 8 bases separating them. CDR3 residues: CASQGGNTGELFF. In DNA, the CDR3 is TGTGCCAGCCAGGGGGGGAACACCGGGGAGCTGTTTTTT.

The chain employs TRBV27 and TRBJ2-3; D possibly corresponds to TRBD1 (5 bases). CDR3 length equals 14 residues. V gave up 8 bases and J gave up 6 bases, with 18 bases separating them. Per the germline V gene, CDR1 is MNHEY and CDR2 is SMNVEV (reference sequence). The CDR3 is CASGRTNFLDTQYF. CDR3 coding DNA: TGTGCCAGCGGACGGACAAATTTCTTGGATACGCAGTATTTT.

This clonotype was seen repeatedly, ten times or more. V gene TRBV7-9 combines with J gene TRBJ1-5; D is possibly TRBD1 (6 bases). V shed 4 bases and J shed 6 bases, with 13 bases lying between them. The V gene's germline CDR1 is SEHNR and CDR2 FQNEAQ (reference sequence). The CDR3 runs 14 residues. The CDR3 sequence: CASSSARGGQPQHF. The CDR3 region has the DNA TGTGCCAGCAGCTCTGCCAGGGGAGGTCAGCCCCAGCATTTT.

This clonotype has a handful of counts. This chain joins TRBV7-6 and TRBJ1-1; possibly TRBD1 for D (5 bases). Germline V gene sequence: CDR1 SGHVS, CDR2 FNYEAQ. The CDR3 runs to 15 residues. Deletions cut 5 bases from V and 6 bases from J, with 19 bases between. CDR3 region: CASSQLKGPGSEAFF. The CDR3 DNA reads as TGTGCCAGCAGCCAACTTAAGGGACCTGGGTCTGAAGCTTTCTTT.

This clonotype was found a few times. The junction departs from germline at one end; a sequencing error may be responsible. This chain joins TRBV9 and TRBJ1-2; 7 positions agree with TRBD1. The CDR3 has 9 amino acids. Germline CDR1 SGDLS, CDR2 YYNGEE. The CDR3 protein is CASGGQKNF. The DNA for the CDR3 is TGTGCCAGCGGGGGACAGAAGAACTTC.

This clonotype was found a few times. This chain connects TRBV4-3 to TRBJ1-2; TRBD1 agrees at 9 bases. Trimming took 3 bases from V and 6 from J; bases not matched to a gene: 5. This CDR3 comprises 14 residues. The germline CDR1 and CDR2 sequences are LGHNA and YSLEER. The CDR3 protein is CASSHRTGVDGYTF. CDR3 DNA: TGCGCCAGCAGCCACCGGACAGGGGTTGATGGCTACACCTTC.

Notes on this clonotype: Relative to the germline gene, one junction end is altered; a read error may explain this. This chain uses TRBV7-2 with TRBJ2-1; D might be TRBD2 (6 bases). The germline V gene has CDR1 SGHTA and CDR2 FQGNSA. This CDR3 region has 15 residues. The CDR3 here is CVSSRGTSSSDEQFF. As DNA, the CDR3 is TGTGTCAGCAGCCGAGGGACTTCTTCTAGTGATGAGCAGTTCTTC.

The chain carries TRBV27 and TRBJ2-7; D not resolved. Germline V gene data show CDR1 as MNHEY and CDR2 as SMNVEV (reference sequence). The V end was cut by 10 bases, the J end by 5 bases, with 12 bases between. The CDR3 extends over 11 amino acids. The CDR3 sequence: CATLLYNEQYF. CDR3 coding DNA: TGTGCCACCCTCCTCTATAACGAGCAGTACTTC.

This clonotype showed up just a few times. V and J are TRBV7-9 and TRBJ2-2, with a tentative D call TRBD1 (5 bases). The CDR3 runs 16 residues. CDR1 SEHNR and CDR2 FQNEAQ come from the germline V gene (reference sequence). Trimming took off 1 base at V and 4 bases at J, with 13 bases between the two ends. The CDR3, as DNA: TGTGCCAGCAGCTTAGAACTTAGGACACCCACCGGGGAGCTGTTTTTT. It yields the protein CASSLELRTPTGELFF.